These T cell receptor beta chains were read from a single sample in a study of shared clonotypes between healthy human individuals. The data were produced by immunoSEQ multiplex PCR, yet TCRdb's version contains in-frame clones alone and is incomplete. Seen here are 2 million to 2.5 million clones, 90% to 97% observed once, and the top ten hold more than 0.1%. Material: naive CD4+ T cells sorted from blood. The receptors come from a man between 18 and 35 years old in good health. The CDR3 runs from the conserved cysteine through the conserved F or W. A D gene is named only where the DNA matches it firmly. Clone size appears in some rows only: once, few, many, or a class for an expanded clone.

clone_size d_call j_call v_call cdr3_aa cdr3_nt
. TRBD2 TRBJ2-3 TRBV7-3 CASSSERGGLDTQYF TGTGCCAGCAGCTCCGAGCGGGGGGGCTTAGATACGCAGTATTTT
. . TRBJ2-3 TRBV11-2 CASSLVGTQYF TGTGCCAGCAGCTTAGTTGGCACGCAGTATTTT
. TRBD1 TRBJ2-3 TRBV28 CASSHDREVDTQYF TGTGCCAGCAGTCACGACAGGGAAGTAGATACGCAGTATTTT
. TRBD1 TRBJ2-1 TRBV6-6 CASGQGWDEQFF TGTGCCAGCGGACAGGGGTGGGATGAGCAGTTCTTC
. . TRBJ2-7 TRBV30 CAWSIGGASYEQYF TGTGCCTGGAGCATAGGGGGGGCCTCCTACGAGCAGTACTTC
once TRBD1 TRBJ2-5 TRBV29-1 CSVFPTGRETQYF TGCAGCGTTTTCCCGACAGGGCGAGAGACCCAGTACTTC
. . TRBJ1-1 TRBV28 CASSAGTKNTEAFF TGTGCCAGCAGTGCTGGGACCAAGAACACTGAAGCTTTCTTT
. TRBD1 TRBJ2-7 TRBV30 CAWRLPGGSYEQYF TGTGCCTGGAGGCTTCCAGGGGGTTCCTACGAGCAGTACTTC
. . TRBJ2-4 TRBV9 CASSVGDDIQYF TGTGCCAGCAGCGTAGGGGACGACATTCAGTACTTC
. . TRBJ2-1 TRBV5-1 CASSLDFSYNEQFF TGCGCCAGCAGCTTGGACTTCTCCTACAATGAGCAGTTCTTC
. TRBD1 TRBJ1-5 TRBV2 CASSTDRGTQPQHF TGTGCCAGCAGCACGGACAGGGGAACTCAGCCCCAGCATTTT
once . TRBJ1-5 TRBV6-1 CASRANSNQPQHF TGTGCCAGCAGGGCCAATAGCAATCAGCCCCAGCATTTT
. . TRBJ2-3 TRBV7-9 CASSLVAGSTDTQYF TGTGCCAGCAGCTTAGTGGCAGGTAGCACAGATACGCAGTATTTT
. . TRBJ1-3 TRBV6-1 CASSEIDQASGNTIYF TGTGCCAGCAGTGAAATTGATCAGGCGTCTGGAAACACCATATATTTT
. . TRBJ1-1 TRBV6-5 CASSRGGGEAFF TGTGCCAGCAGTCGGGGTGGGGGCGAAGCTTTCTTT
. . TRBJ2-7 TRBV6-6 CASSDAGTLIYEQYF TGTGCCAGCAGTGACGCCGGGACACTTATCTACGAGCAGTACTTC
. . TRBJ1-1 TRBV28 CASSTIGDTNTEAFF TGTGCCAGCAGTACGATTGGAGACACGAACACTGAAGCTTTCTTT
. TRBD1 TRBJ2-2 TRBV7-9 CASSPQRQGRNTGELFF TGTGCCAGCAGCCCACAGCGACAGGGACGGAACACCGGGGAGCTGTTTTTT
. . TRBJ1-5 TRBV28 CASTLRDRGQPQHF TGTGCCAGCACCCTCAGGGATAGGGGTCAGCCCCAGCATTTT
. TRBD1 TRBJ1-4 TRBV11-2 CASSFGTGIEKLFF TGTGCCAGCAGCTTCGGGACAGGGATTGAAAAACTGTTTTTT
. . TRBJ2-3 TRBV5-4 CASSLAGSDTQYF TGTGCCAGCAGCTTGGCAGGGTCAGATACGCAGTATTTT
. TRBD1 TRBJ2-1 TRBV7-2 CASSWDSRQFF TGTGCCAGCAGCTGGGACAGCCGGCAGTTCTTC
. TRBD2 TRBJ2-1 TRBV28 CASSLGGAWGDEQFF TGTGCCAGCAGTTTGGGAGGGGCCTGGGGGGATGAGCAGTTCTTC
. . TRBJ1-1 TRBV28 CASSYTGNTEAFF TGTGCCAGCAGCTACACAGGGAACACTGAAGCTTTCTTT
. TRBD1 TRBJ2-7 TRBV6-1 CASIRDRGSYEQYF TGTGCCAGCATTCGGGACAGGGGCTCCTACGAGCAGTACTTC
. TRBD2 TRBJ2-5 TRBV13 CASSLALAGNRETQYF TGTGCCAGCAGCTTAGCCCTAGCGGGGAACAGAGAGACCCAGTACTTC
. TRBD2 TRBJ2-7 TRBV6-5 CASSRLAVGSYEQYF TGTGCCAGCAGTCGGCTAGCGGTCGGCTCCTACGAGCAGTACTTC
. TRBD2 TRBJ2-3 TRBV9 CASSEGLAGGTDTQYF TGTGCCAGCAGCGAAGGACTAGCGGGGGGCACAGATACGCAGTATTTT
. TRBD2 TRBJ2-1 TRBV10-1 CASSRSGTGNEQFF TGCGCCAGCAGTCGTAGCGGGACGGGGAATGAGCAGTTCTTC
. . TRBJ1-2 TRBV5-6 CASSLRRGAYGYTF TGTGCCAGCAGCTTACGACGGGGGGCCTATGGCTACACCTTC
. TRBD1 TRBJ2-2 TRBV11-1 CASSRGQGAGELFF TGTGCCAGCAGCAGGGGACAGGGGGCCGGGGAGCTGTTTTTT
. TRBD1 TRBJ1-5 TRBV9 CASSATGGNQPQHF TGTGCCAGCAGCGCGACAGGGGGGAATCAGCCCCAGCATTTT
once . TRBJ1-1 TRBV19 CASSIGTGVYAEAFF TGTGCCAGTAGTATAGGTACAGGCGTTTACGCTGAAGCTTTCTTT
. TRBD1 TRBJ1-5 TRBV2 CASSPTQDRDQPQHF TGTGCCAGCAGCCCTACTCAAGACAGGGATCAGCCCCAGCATTTT
. TRBD1 TRBJ1-2 TRBV30 CAWRTGGAGKRNYGYTF TGTGCCTGGAGGACAGGGGGCGCGGGGAAGAGGAACTATGGCTACACCTTC
. . TRBJ2-1 TRBV10-3 CAISPLAASYNEQFF TGTGCCATCAGTCCTTTAGCGGCCTCCTACAATGAGCAGTTCTTC
. TRBD2 TRBJ2-7 TRBV4-1 CASSQGLPAGGYEQYF TGCGCCAGCAGCCAAGGTCTCCCAGCGGGAGGGTACGAGCAGTACTTC
. TRBD2 TRBJ2-1 TRBV6-1 CATRGLAGYNEQFF TGTGCCACCAGAGGGCTAGCGGGGTACAATGAGCAGTTCTTC
. . TRBJ1-2 TRBV11-2 CASSLRGNGYTF TGTGCCAGCAGCTTAAGAGGGAATGGCTACACCTTC
. . TRBJ2-7 TRBV11-1 CASSLGYSYEQYF TGTGCCAGCAGCTTAGGGTACAGCTACGAGCAGTACTTC
. . TRBJ1-6 TRBV2 CASREDNSPLHF TGTGCCAGCAGGGAAGATAATTCACCCCTCCACTTT
. . TRBJ2-7 TRBV11-1 CASSLSRGSSYEQYF TGTGCCAGCAGCTTATCGAGGGGAAGCTCCTACGAGCAGTACTTC
. . TRBJ2-7 TRBV4-1 CASSQDPAGGQYF TGCGCCAGCAGCCAAGATCCGGCGGGTGGGCAGTACTTC
. . TRBJ2-4 TRBV9 CASSVRPGDIQYF TGTGCCAGCAGCGTTCGGCCCGGGGACATTCAGTACTTC
. . TRBJ2-3 TRBV7-2 CASSPRAGPTDTQYF TGTGCCAGCAGCCCCCGGGCGGGACCCACAGATACGCAGTATTTT
. TRBD2 TRBJ2-7 TRBV30 CAWSVSWTSGRVNEQYF TGTGCCTGGAGTGTTTCCTGGACTAGCGGGAGAGTAAACGAGCAGTACTTC